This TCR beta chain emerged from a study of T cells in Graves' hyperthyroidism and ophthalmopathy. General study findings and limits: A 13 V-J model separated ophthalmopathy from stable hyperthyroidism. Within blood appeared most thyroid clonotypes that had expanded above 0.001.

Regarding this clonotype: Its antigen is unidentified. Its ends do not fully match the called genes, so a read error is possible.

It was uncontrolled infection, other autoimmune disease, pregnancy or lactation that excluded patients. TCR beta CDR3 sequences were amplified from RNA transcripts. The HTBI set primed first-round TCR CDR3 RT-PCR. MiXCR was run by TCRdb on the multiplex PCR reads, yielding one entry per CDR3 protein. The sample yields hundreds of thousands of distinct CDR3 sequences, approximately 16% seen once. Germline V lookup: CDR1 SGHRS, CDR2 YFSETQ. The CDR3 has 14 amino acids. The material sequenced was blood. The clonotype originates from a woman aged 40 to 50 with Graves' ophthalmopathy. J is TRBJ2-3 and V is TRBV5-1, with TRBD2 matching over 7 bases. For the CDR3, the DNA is TGCGCCAGCAGGGCCGGGGACTACACAGATGCGCAGTATTTT. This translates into CASRAGDYTDAQYF.